A single sample gave rise to the 24 T cell receptor beta chains below, sequenced in a study of CD8+CD57+ T cells in acquired aplastic anemia. Genomic DNA served as template for TCR beta VDJ and CDR3 profiling. A single record per CDR3 protein comes from TCRdb applying MiXCR to the reads. The sample lists some 240,000 distinct CDR3 sequences, 34% occurring once. Sample: sorted CD4+, CD8+, or CD8+CD57+ T cells (not recorded which) from PBMCs. The receptors were gathered from a human donor in good health, serving as a control.

V usage is TRBV29-1 and J usage is TRBJ1-1; D is undetermined. Germline assignment: CDR1 SQVTM and CDR2 ANQGSEA. The CDR3 runs 12 residues. Trimming removed 4 bases at V and 4 bases at J, with 10 bases between. CDR3 amino acids: CSVGLLGTEAFF. CDR3 sequence (DNA): TGCAGCGTTGGTTTGTTAGGCACTGAAGCTTTCTTT.

In its sample, this clonotype was seen a few times. The chain employs TRBV2 and TRBJ2-2; maybe TRBD1 (6 bases). Deletions cut 6 bases from V and 7 bases from J, with 18 bases between. The CDR3 length is 15 residues. The germline gives CDR1 SNHLY, CDR2 FYNNEI. CDR3 coding DNA: TGTGCCAGCAGCCCAGGGGCGAGGGGTAACGGGGAGCTGTTTTTT. Its translation: CASSPGARGNGELFF.

This clonotype was seen a handful of times. Here the CDR3 reads CASSPIVGLRTDTQYF. CDR3 sequence (DNA): TGTGCCAGCTCCCCCATCGTGGGTCTCAGAACAGATACGCAGTATTTT. The rearrangement joins TRBV25-1 to TRBJ2-3; D remains unclear. The CDR3 extends over 16 amino acids. The germline V gene encodes CDR1 MGHDK and CDR2 SYGVNS. The V end lost 8 bases, the J end lost 3 bases, and 21 bases lay between the germline ends. Complete variable domain (other parts from reference TRBV25-1 and TRBJ2-3): EADIYQTPRYLVIGTGKKITLECSQTMGHDKMYWYQQDPGMELHLIHYSYGVNSTEKGDLSSESTVSRIRTEHFPLTLESARPSHTSQYLCASSPIVGLRTDTQYFGPGTRLTVL.

This clonotype occurred many times. This chain connects TRBV19 to TRBJ1-5; no clear D gene. V lost 3 bases, J lost 7 bases, and 13 bases lay in between. CDR3 length equals 14 residues. CDR1 LNHDA and CDR2 SQIVND come from the germline V gene (reference sequence). CDR3 sequence reads: CASSIVGIVQPQHF. CDR3 in DNA: TGTGCCAGTAGTATCGTGGGGATTGTGCAGCCCCAGCATTTT. The variable domain in full, completed from reference TRBV19 and TRBJ1-5, reads DGGITQSPKYLFRKEGQNVTLSCEQNLNHDAMYWYRQDPGQGLRLIYYSQIVNDFQKGDIAEGYSVSREKKESFPLTVTSAQKNPTAFYLCASSIVGIVQPQHFGDGTRLSIL.

In this sample, this clonotype turned up many times. CDR3 residues: CASSVAPVSSYEQYF. For the CDR3, the DNA is TGTGCCAGCAGCGTAGCGCCGGTTAGCTCCTACGAGCAGTACTTC. The chain recombines TRBV9 with TRBJ2-7; D not resolved. The CDR3 spans 15 residues. The germline CDR1 and CDR2 sequences are SGDLS and YYNGEE. Trimming took off 0 bases at V and 0 bases at J, with 10 bases between the two ends.

This clonotype was found many times. The chain employs TRBV14 and TRBJ2-7; D might be TRBD2 (6 bases). CDR3 length: 13 residues. Germline V gives CDR1 SGHDN, CDR2 FVKESK. Trimming pared 6 bases from V and 1 base from J, leaving 10 bases between. The chain's CDR3 is CASRRETSYEQYF. CDR3 bases: TGTGCCAGCAGACGGGAGACGTCCTACGAGCAGTACTTC.

J is TRBJ1-3 and V is TRBV6-5; TRBD1 matches 8 bases. The V gene's germline CDR1 is MNHEY and CDR2 SVGAGI. Losses at the gene ends were 2 bases for V and 3 bases for J; bases not matched to a gene: 9. This CDR3 is built from 17 residues. For the CDR3, the DNA is TGTGCCAGCAGTTACCAGACAGGGGACGCAGGTGGAAACACCATATATTTT. It translates to CASSYQTGDAGGNTIYF.

The genes are TRBV7-9 and TRBJ1-1; D possibly corresponds to TRBD1 (5 bases). Germline CDR1 is SEHNR and CDR2 is FQNEAQ (reference sequence). The CDR3 contains 13 residues. V lost 6 bases, J lost 4 bases, and 12 bases lay in between. CDR3 coding DNA: TGTGCCAGCAGTGATGGGGCTGGCACTGAAGCTTTCTTT. It encodes CASSDGAGTEAFF. Filled out from reference TRBV7-9 and TRBJ1-1, the complete variable domain reads DTGVSQNPRHKITKRGQNVTFRCDPISEHNRLYWYRQTLGQGPEFLTYFQNEAQLEKSRLLSDRFSAERPKGSFSTLEIQRTEQGDSAMYLCASSDGAGTEAFFGQGTRLTVV.

As for this clonotype: The conserved phenylalanine or tryptophan normally closing the CDR3 is absent here, so this likely arose from a read error. The genes are TRBV19 and TRBJ2-7; 9 bases map to TRBD1. J lost 3 bases, V lost 1 base, and 4 bases had no gene match. The CDR3 has 15 residues. CDR1 and CDR2 from the germline V gene are LNHDA and SQIVND (reference sequence). DNA of the CDR3: TGTGCCAGTAGTATAGCACAGGGGGCACACTACGAGCAGTACTCC. The encoded protein is CASSIAQGAHYEQYS.

The chain joins TRBV15 to TRBJ1-4; tentatively, D is TRBD1 (6 bases). This CDR3 contains 14 residues. Germline assignment: CDR1 LNHNV and CDR2 YYDKDF (reference sequence). The V end was cut by 6 bases, the J end by 6 bases, with 14 bases between. Here the CDR3 reads CATRGEGEYEKLFF. DNA for the CDR3: TGTGCCACCAGAGGAGAGGGGGAGTATGAAAAACTGTTTTTT. Combining the CDR3 with reference TRBV15 and TRBJ1-4 gives the whole variable domain DAMVIQNPRYQVTQFGKPVTLSCSQTLNHNVMYWYQQKSSQAPKLLFHYYDKDFNNEADTPDNFQSRRPNTSFCFLDIRSPGLGDTAMYLCATRGEGEYEKLFFGSGTQLSVL.

The chain uses TRBV19 and TRBJ1-5; D call uncertain. With 8 bases removed from V and 7 bases from J, the gap between germline ends came to 12 bases. The CDR3 runs to 12 residues. Germline CDR1 LNHDA, CDR2 SQIVND (reference sequence). The CDR3 sequence is CASCGRVQPQHF. CDR3 DNA: TGTGCCAGTTGCGGGAGGGTCCAGCCCCAGCATTTT.

This clonotype was detected only a few times. CDR3 in DNA: TGTGCCTGGAGTGTACGATGGGGGGAGGGACAGGGCGCCTACGAGCAGTACTTC. Protein: CAWSVRWGEGQGAYEQYF. This chain uses TRBV30 with TRBJ2-7, with 9 bases fitting TRBD1. Germline V gene sequence: CDR1 GTSNPN, CDR2 SVGIG (reference sequence). This CDR3 has 18 amino acids. Trimming at V came to 0 bases and at J to 2 bases, leaving 14 bases not matched to a gene.

This clonotype occurred many times. The rearrangement uses TRBV6-5 and TRBJ1-1; D remains ambiguous. Germline V gives CDR1 MNHEY, CDR2 SVGAGI. The germline V and J ends were trimmed by 2 bases and 4 bases, with 8 bases remaining between them. The CDR3 is 13 amino acids. CDR3 region: CASSYGESTEAFF. The CDR3 DNA sequence: TGTGCCAGCAGTTACGGGGAGTCCACTGAAGCTTTCTTT.

This clonotype was picked up many times. This chain links TRBV29-1 with TRBJ1-2; a possible D gene is TRBD1 (5 bases). The CDR3 spans 12 residues. In germline, CDR1 is SQVTM, CDR2 ANQGSEA. V lost 5 bases to trimming and J lost 4 bases, with 11 bases between them. The CDR3: CSVSQGFYGYTF. The CDR3 DNA sequence: TGCAGCGTTAGCCAGGGATTCTATGGCTACACCTTC.

This clonotype came up many times. Here the CDR3 reads CASSEGDISTEQYF. CDR3 in DNA: TGTGCCAGCAGTGAAGGGGATATTTCTACGGAGCAGTACTTC. The chain combines TRBV2 with TRBJ2-7; D call uncertain. Trimming cost V 1 base and J 7 bases, with 14 bases left between them. The CDR3 loop spans 14 amino acids. Germline values: CDR1 SNHLY, CDR2 FYNNEI.

This clonotype was seen ten or more times. V gene TRBV4-2 combines with J gene TRBJ2-7; D is ambiguous. The germline gives CDR1 LGHNA, CDR2 YNFKEQ. The CDR3 consists of 14 residues. Trimming pared 0 bases from V and 6 bases from J, leaving 12 bases between. In nucleotides, the CDR3 is TGTGCCAGCAGCCAAGATCCCGTCAGGCCCGAGCAGTACTTC. Encoded protein: CASSQDPVRPEQYF.

The table lists this clonotype with many counts. V is TRBV15 and J is TRBJ2-7; D is undetermined. Germline V lookup: CDR1 LNHNV, CDR2 YYDKDF (reference sequence). The CDR3 contains 14 residues. V was shortened by 0 bases and J by 3 bases, with 9 bases between the two germline ends. The CDR3, as DNA: TGTGCCACCAGCAGAGATTTATCGAGCTACGAGCAGTACTTC. Amino acids: CATSRDLSSYEQYF. The complete variable domain, with remaining parts taken from reference TRBV15 and TRBJ2-7, reads DAMVIQNPRYQVTQFGKPVTLSCSQTLNHNVMYWYQQKSSQAPKLLFHYYDKDFNNEADTPDNFQSRRPNTSFCFLDIRSPGLGDTAMYLCATSRDLSSYEQYFGPGTRLTVT.

The chain has TRBV7-9 and TRBJ1-2; 7 nucleotides align to TRBD1. Trimming took 5 bases from V and 7 from J; bases not matched to a gene: 10. Germline V gene lookup returns CDR1 SEHNR and CDR2 FQNEAQ (reference sequence). CDR3 length: 14 residues. CDR3 DNA sequence: TGTGCCAGCAGCCAAGATAGGGGGCGTGGTGGCTACACCTTC. The encoded protein is CASSQDRGRGGYTF.

V usage is TRBV5-1 and J usage is TRBJ1-2; 7 bases are a match to TRBD1. Germline CDR1 SGHRS, CDR2 YFSETQ. CDR3 length equals 15 residues. J lost 8 bases, V lost 7 bases, and 17 bases had no gene match. Here the CDR3 DNA reads TGCGCCAGCGCGAGACAGGGTTCGGAGTCCGGGGGCTACACCTTC. As protein: CASARQGSESGGYTF.

This clonotype was seen at least ten times. V gene TRBV29-1 combines with J gene TRBJ2-1, with 10 bases lining up with TRBD2. Germline loops: CDR1 SQVTM, CDR2 ANQGSEA. CDR3 length: 11 amino acids. The CDR3 DNA sequence: TGCGGACTAGCGGTTTACAATGAGCAGTTCTTC. This translates into CGLAVYNEQFF.

Ten or more counts support this clonotype. The chain couples TRBV2 to TRBJ1-2; D ambiguous. Germline assignment: CDR1 SNHLY and CDR2 FYNNEI. CDR3 size: 12 residues. Trimming cost V 2 bases and J 10 bases, with 11 bases left between them. The CDR3 protein is CASSERRIYYTF. The DNA for the CDR3 is TGTGCCAGCAGTGAAAGGCGGATTTACTACACCTTC.

This clonotype was recorded many times. The chain couples TRBV7-8 to TRBJ2-3, with 10 nucleotides matching TRBD2. J gave up 5 bases and V 5 bases, and 7 bases lay outside the gene matches. Germline V gives CDR1 SGHVS, CDR2 FQNEAQ. The CDR3 length is 15 residues. CDR3 nucleotides: TGTGCCAGCAGCCTAAAGAGACTAGCGGGAGATACGCAGTATTTT. Its protein product is CASSLKRLAGDTQYF.

This clonotype appeared many times. The rearrangement uses TRBV10-3 and TRBJ1-5; maybe TRBD1 (5 bases). V lost 9 bases, J lost 7 bases, and 16 bases lay in between. Germline assignment: CDR1 ENHRY and CDR2 SYGVKD. This CDR3 contains 13 residues. CDR3: CAIGQGIQQPQHF. The CDR3 DNA follows: TGTGCCATAGGCCAGGGTATCCAACAGCCCCAGCATTTT.

This clonotype has just a few counts. The chain uses TRBV20-1 and TRBJ1-4; 9 positions agree with TRBD1. Germline V CDR1 and CDR2: DFQATT, SNEGSKA (reference sequence). The CDR3 covers 12 residues. The chain's CDR3 is CCPGQGGEKLFF. CDR3 DNA sequence: TGCTGTCCGGGACAGGGAGGAGAAAAACTGTTTTTT.